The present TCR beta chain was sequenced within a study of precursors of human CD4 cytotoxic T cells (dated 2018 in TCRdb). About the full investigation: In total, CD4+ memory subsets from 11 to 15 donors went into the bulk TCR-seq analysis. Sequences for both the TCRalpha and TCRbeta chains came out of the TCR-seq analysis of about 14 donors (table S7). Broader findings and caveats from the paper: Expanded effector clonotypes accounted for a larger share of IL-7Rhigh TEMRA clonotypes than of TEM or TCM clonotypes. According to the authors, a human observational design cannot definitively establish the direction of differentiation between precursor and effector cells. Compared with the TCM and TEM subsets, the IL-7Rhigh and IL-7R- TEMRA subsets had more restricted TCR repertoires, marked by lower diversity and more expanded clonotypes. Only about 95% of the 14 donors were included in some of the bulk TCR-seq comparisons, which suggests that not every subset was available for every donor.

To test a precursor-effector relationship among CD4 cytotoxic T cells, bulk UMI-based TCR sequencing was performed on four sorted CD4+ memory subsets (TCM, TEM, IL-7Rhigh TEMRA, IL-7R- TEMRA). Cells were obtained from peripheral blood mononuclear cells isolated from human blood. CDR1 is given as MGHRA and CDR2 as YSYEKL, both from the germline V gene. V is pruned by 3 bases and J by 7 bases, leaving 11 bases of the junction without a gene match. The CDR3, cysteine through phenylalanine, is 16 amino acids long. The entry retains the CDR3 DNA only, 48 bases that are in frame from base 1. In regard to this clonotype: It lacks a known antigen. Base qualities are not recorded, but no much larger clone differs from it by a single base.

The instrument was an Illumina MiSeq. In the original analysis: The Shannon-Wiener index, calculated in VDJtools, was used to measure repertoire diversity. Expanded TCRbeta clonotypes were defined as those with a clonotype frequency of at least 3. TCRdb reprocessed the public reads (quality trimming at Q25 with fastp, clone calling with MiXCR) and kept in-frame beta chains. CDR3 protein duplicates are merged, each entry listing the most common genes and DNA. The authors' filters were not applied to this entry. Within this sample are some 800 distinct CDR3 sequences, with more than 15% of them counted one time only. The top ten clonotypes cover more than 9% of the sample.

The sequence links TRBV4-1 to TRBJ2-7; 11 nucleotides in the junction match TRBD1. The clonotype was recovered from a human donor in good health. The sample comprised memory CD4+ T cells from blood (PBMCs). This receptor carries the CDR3 CASSHSPGQGEREQYF. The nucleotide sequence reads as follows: TGCGCCAGCAGCCACTCGCCGGGACAGGGGGAGAGGGAGCAGTACTTC.